This TCR beta chain was sequenced for a study of T cell changes during pregnancy in multiple sclerosis. TCRdb's copy holds only in-frame clones and misses some; the assay was immunoSEQ multiplex PCR. The repertoire holds tens of thousands of clones, with about 94% as singletons. Germline V gives CDR1 ENHRY, CDR2 SYGVKD. V gave up 7 bases and J gave up 1 base, with 10 bases separating them. CDR3 size: 13 residues. The sample in question was CD4+ T cells from peripheral blood mononuclear cells, obtained in the first trimester of pregnancy. The TCR originated in a female donor with multiple sclerosis, enrolled in a pregnancy study. The chain links TRBV10-3 to TRBJ1-1; D remains unclear. In DNA, the CDR3 is TGTGCCATCATGGTCGCCAGGAACACTGAAGCTTTCTTT. This gives the protein CAIMVARNTEAFF.